These T cell receptor beta chains were read from a single sample in a study of CD8 T cells in Susac syndrome. TCRdb re-analysed the immunoSEQ multiplex PCR reads in MiXCR, keeping a single row per CDR3 protein. This table has around 130,000 distinct CDR3 sequences, approximately 90% appearing once. The sequencing input was CD8+ T cells from PBMCs. The source of these receptors is a human donor with multiple sclerosis. CDR3s include the opening cysteine and the closing phenylalanine or tryptophan. The D gene is left open where the match is weak. Clone size is shown for a subset of rows, as once, few, many or a class of expanded clone.

v_gene	j_gene	d_gene	abundance	CDR3nt	CDR3aa
TRBV19	TRBJ1-1	TRBD1	.	TGTGCCAGTAGTATAGGAGGGGGCGCTTTGGACACTGAAGCTTTCTTT	CASSIGGGALDTEAFF
TRBV9	TRBJ2-3	.	.	TGTGCCAGCAGCGTAGGAGTAGATACGCAGTATTTT	CASSVGVDTQYF
TRBV29-1	TRBJ1-1	.	few	TGCAGCGTTGAAGGGACGGTGAACACTGAAGCTTTCTTT	CSVEGTVNTEAFF
TRBV29-1	TRBJ2-7	.	.	TGCAGCGTTGGGGGAGGGAGGGGACATGAGCAGTACTTC	CSVGGGRGHEQYF
TRBV5-4	TRBJ1-1	.	.	TGTGCCAGCAGCTCTGTAGTTGTACAAGCTGAAGCTTTCTTT	CASSSVVVQAEAFF
TRBV29-1	TRBJ2-1	.	.	TGCAGCGTTGAAGGAACCCCGGAGACTAGTAGCGATGAGCAGTTCTTC	CSVEGTPETSSDEQFF
TRBV7-9	TRBJ2-1	.	.	TGTGCCAGCAGCTTAGTAGTTAACAATGAGCAGTTCTTC	CASSLVVNNEQFF
TRBV7-9	TRBJ1-2	TRBD1	once	TGTGCCAGCAGCGTGGGACAGCCCCACTATGGCTACACCTTC	CASSVGQPHYGYTF
TRBV29-1	TRBJ1-2	.	.	TGCAGCAGTTTAGGCGGGGCGAGAGGCTACACCTTC	CSSLGGARGYTF
TRBV30	TRBJ2-1	.	.	TGTGCCTGGACGGGGGAGTGGTCCTACAATGAGCAGTTCTTC	CAWTGEWSYNEQFF